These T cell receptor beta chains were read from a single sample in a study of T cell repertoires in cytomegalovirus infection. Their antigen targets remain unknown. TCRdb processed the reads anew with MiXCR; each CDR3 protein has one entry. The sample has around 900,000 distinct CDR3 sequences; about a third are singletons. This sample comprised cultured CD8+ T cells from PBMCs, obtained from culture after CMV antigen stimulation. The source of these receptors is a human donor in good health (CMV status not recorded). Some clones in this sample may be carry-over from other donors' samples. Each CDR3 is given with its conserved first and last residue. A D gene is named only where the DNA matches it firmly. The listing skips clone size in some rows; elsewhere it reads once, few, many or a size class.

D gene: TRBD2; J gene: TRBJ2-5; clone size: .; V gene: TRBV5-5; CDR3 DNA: TGTGCCAGCAGCTTATCAGGCGGGGGGGTAGAGACCCAGTACTTC; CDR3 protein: CASSLSGGGVETQYF
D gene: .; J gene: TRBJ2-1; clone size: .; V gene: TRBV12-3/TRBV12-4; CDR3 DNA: TGTGCCAGCAGTACCCAGATAGTCTACAATGAGCAGTTCTTC; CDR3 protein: CASSTQIVYNEQFF
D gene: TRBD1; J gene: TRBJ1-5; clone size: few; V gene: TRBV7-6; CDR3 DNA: TGTGCCAGCAGCGGGGACAGGGGAAATCAGCCCCAGCATTTT; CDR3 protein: CASSGDRGNQPQHF
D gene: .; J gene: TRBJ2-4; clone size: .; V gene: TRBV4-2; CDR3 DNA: TGTGCCAGCAGCCCGCTAGGAGAAGCCAAAAACATTCAGTACTTC; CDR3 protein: CASSPLGEAKNIQYF
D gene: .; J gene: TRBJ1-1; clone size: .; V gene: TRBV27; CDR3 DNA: TGTGCCACCTACATGAACACTGAAGCTTTCTTT; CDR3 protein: CATYMNTEAFF
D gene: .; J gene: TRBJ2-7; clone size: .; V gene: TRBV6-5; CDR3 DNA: TGTGCCAGCAGTCCTACAGGGTTCTACGAGCAGTACTTC; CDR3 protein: CASSPTGFYEQYF
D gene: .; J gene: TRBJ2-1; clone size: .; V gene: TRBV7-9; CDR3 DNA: TGTGCCAGCAGCTTAGGACGGGGATCTTTCTATGAGCAGTTCTTC; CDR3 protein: CASSLGRGSFYEQFF
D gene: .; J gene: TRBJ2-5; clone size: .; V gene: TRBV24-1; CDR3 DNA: TGTGCCACCAGTGATCGAGGGACCCAGTACTTC; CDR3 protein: CATSDRGTQYF
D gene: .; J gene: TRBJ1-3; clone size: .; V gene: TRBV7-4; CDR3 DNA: TGTGCCAGCAGCTTATTGGTAGAATCTGGAAACACCATATATTTT; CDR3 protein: CASSLLVESGNTIYF
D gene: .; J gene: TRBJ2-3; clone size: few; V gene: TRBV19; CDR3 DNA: TGTGCCAGTAGTACGAGTGATACGCAGTATTTT; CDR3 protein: CASSTSDTQYF
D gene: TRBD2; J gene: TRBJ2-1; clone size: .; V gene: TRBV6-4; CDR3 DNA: TGTGCCAGCAGCCTAAGAGGACTAGCGGGGGGGGATGAGCAGTTCTTC; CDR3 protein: CASSLRGLAGGDEQFF
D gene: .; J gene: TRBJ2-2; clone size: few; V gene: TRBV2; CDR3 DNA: TGTGCCAGCAGTGAACGTGGGACCATCACCGGGGAGCTGTTTTTT; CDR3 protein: CASSERGTITGELFF
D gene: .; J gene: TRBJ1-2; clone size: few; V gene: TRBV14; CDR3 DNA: TGTGCCAGCAGCCAAGTCTCGGGCAGAGCCTACTATGGCTACACCTTC; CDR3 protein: CASSQVSGRAYYGYTF
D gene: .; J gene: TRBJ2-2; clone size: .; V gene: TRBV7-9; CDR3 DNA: TGTGCCAGCAGCTTAGCTGACAGGACCGCCGGGGCCGGGGAGCTGTTTTTT; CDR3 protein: CASSLADRTAGAGELFF
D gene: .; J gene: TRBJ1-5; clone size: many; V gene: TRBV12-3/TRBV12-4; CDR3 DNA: TGTGCCAGCAGCTTTGAGGGACTCAATCAGCCCCAGCATTTT; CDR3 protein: CASSFEGLNQPQHF
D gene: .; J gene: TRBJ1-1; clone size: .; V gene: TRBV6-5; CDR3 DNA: TGTGCCAGCAGTTACCCGGGGATGAACACTGAAGCTTTCTTT; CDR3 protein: CASSYPGMNTEAFF